What follows are 23 T cell receptor beta chains derived from one specimen sequenced in a study of cytomegalovirus exposure and HLA in healthy donors. The PCR contained 60 Vbeta and 13 Jbeta primers. TCRdb's copy holds only in-frame clones and misses some; the assay was immunoSEQ multiplex PCR. The sample holds some 200,000 clones, under 85% seen once. The sequenced sample was PBMCs. These TCRs come from a man aged 45 to 65 in good health and CMV-seronegative.

V usage is TRBV7-2 and J usage is TRBJ2-5; the D gene is possibly TRBD1 (5 bases). Between the trimmed V and J ends, which lost 5 bases and 1 base, there was a span of 8 bases. Germline V gene data show CDR1 as SGHTA and CDR2 as FQGNSA. The CDR3 contains 13 residues. Written as DNA, the CDR3 is TGTGCCAGCAGCCCAGGGCCCCAAGAGACCCAGTACTTC. It specifies CASSPGPQETQYF. Looking up the rest from reference TRBV7-2 and TRBJ2-5 gives the full variable domain: GAGVSQSPSNKVTEKGKDVELRCDPISGHTALYWYRQSLGQGLEFLIYFQGNSAPDKSGLPSDRFSAERTGGSVSTLTIQRTQQEDSAVYLCASSPGPQETQYFGPGTRLLVL.

The chain recombines TRBV5-1 with TRBJ2-3, with 10 nucleotides matching TRBD2. V gave up 0 bases and J gave up 0 bases; unmatched junction bases: 1. The CDR3 length is 16 residues. Germline V gene sequence: CDR1 SGHRS, CDR2 YFSETQ. The CDR3 here is CASSLVLAGSTDTQYF. The CDR3 DNA is TGCGCCAGCAGCTTGGTACTAGCGGGAAGCACAGATACGCAGTATTTT.

The chain combines TRBV28 with TRBJ2-5; 11 bases are a match to TRBD2. The V gene's germline CDR1 is MDHEN and CDR2 SYDVKM. Losses at the gene ends were 4 bases for V and 5 bases for J; bases not matched to a gene: 12. The CDR3 has 17 residues. CDR3 DNA sequence: TGTGCCAGCAGTTCCGGGACTAGCGGTCCCCCCAGGGAGACCCAGTACTTC. This translates into CASSSGTSGPPRETQYF. The full variable domain, rest sourced from reference TRBV28 and TRBJ2-5, is DVKVTQSSRYLVKRTGEKVFLECVQDMDHENMFWYRQDPGLGLRLIYFSYDVKMKEKGDIPEGYSVSREKKERFSLILESASTNQTSMYLCASSSGTSGPPRETQYFGPGTRLLVL.

V is TRBV19 and J is TRBJ1-1; tentative D call: TRBD1 (6 bases). CDR1 is LNHDA and CDR2 is SQIVND in the germline V gene (reference sequence). The CDR3 is made up of 17 amino acids. Trimming removed 5 bases at V and 5 bases at J, with 24 bases between. The CDR3 spells CASSLSPRQEQGTEAFF. In DNA form, the CDR3 reads TGTGCCAGTAGTCTCTCCCCCCGACAGGAGCAAGGGACTGAAGCTTTCTTT.

The chain carries TRBV18 and TRBJ1-3, with D possibly being TRBD1 (6 bases). Germline CDR1 is KGHSH and CDR2 is LQKENI. V lost 4 bases and J 0 bases, leaving 10 bases between the germline ends. CDR3 length: 15 residues. This CDR3 is CASSLDRPSGNTIYF. In nucleotides, the CDR3 is TGTGCCAGCTCACTGGACAGACCCTCTGGAAACACCATATATTTT.

The V gene is TRBV30, the J gene TRBJ2-1; the match to TRBD2 covers 7 bases. Germline loops: CDR1 GTSNPN, CDR2 SVGIG (reference sequence). The CDR3 consists of 14 residues. V gave up 0 bases and J gave up 7 bases; unmatched junction bases: 6. CDR3 DNA sequence: TGTGCCTGGAGTGTAGGCTGGGGGGGTAATGAGCAGTTCTTC. Translating it yields CAWSVGWGGNEQFF.

The chain joins TRBV19 to TRBJ2-1, with 8 bases aligning to TRBD1. The CDR3 is 13 amino acids. Per the germline V gene, CDR1 is LNHDA and CDR2 is SQIVND (reference sequence). V lost 10 bases to trimming and J lost 3 bases; unmatched junction nucleotides: 5. CDR3 DNA: TGTGCCACCCGGGACAGGTTCTACAATGAGCAGTTCTTC. This codes for CATRDRFYNEQFF.

The chain combines TRBV7-9 with TRBJ1-4; D is ambiguous. The CDR3 loop spans 15 amino acids. Germline V gene sequence: CDR1 SEHNR, CDR2 FQNEAQ (reference sequence). Trimming stripped 5 bases from V and 0 bases from J, with 10 bases between. CDR3 in amino acids: CASSPYGATNEKLFF. The DNA for the CDR3 is TGTGCCAGCAGCCCTTACGGTGCAACTAATGAAAAACTGTTTTTT.

This chain links TRBV19 with TRBJ2-1; TRBD2 might be the D (5 bases). The germline V gene encodes CDR1 LNHDA and CDR2 SQIVND (reference sequence). This CDR3 has 13 amino acids. V lost 7 bases and J lost 7, with 14 bases in between. CDR3 in amino acids: CASTLGASNEQFF. The CDR3 region has the DNA TGTGCCAGTACCCTGGGAGCGTCAAATGAGCAGTTCTTC.

The rearrangement uses TRBV4-2 and TRBJ2-6; 7 bases are shared with TRBD1. Unmatched junction bases numbered 12, after V lost 3 bases and J lost 4 bases. CDR1 is LGHNA and CDR2 is YNFKEQ in the germline V gene. The CDR3 length is 18 residues. CDR3 in DNA: TGTGCCAGCAGCCAGCTCCAGACAGGGTGGGAGGGGGCCAACGTCCTGACTTTC. It translates to CASSQLQTGWEGANVLTF.

The chain has TRBV7-2 and TRBJ2-3; 9 bases agree with TRBD2. Germline lookup yields CDR1 SGHTA and CDR2 FQGNSA. V lost 5 bases to trimming and J lost 7 bases; unmatched junction nucleotides: 13. This CDR3 spans 16 amino acids. CDR3 DNA sequence: TGTGCCAGCAGCACCGGGGCCGGGACTAGCAGGAATACGCAGTATTTT. Translation gives CASSTGAGTSRNTQYF.

The chain links TRBV11-2 to TRBJ1-4; 8 nucleotides agree with TRBD1. The CDR3 is made up of 16 amino acids. V shed 5 bases, J shed 6 bases, and the junction held 11 bases outside the gene matches. Per germline, CDR1 SGHAT and CDR2 FQNNGV. This CDR3 reads CASSIRIGTGHEKLFF. The CDR3 DNA sequence: TGTGCCAGCAGCATCCGTATCGGGACAGGCCATGAAAAACTGTTTTTT.

The chain is built from TRBV6-5 and TRBJ1-2; 7 bases are shared with TRBD1. The trim removed 0 bases at V and 6 bases at J, leaving 7 bases unmatched. The CDR3 consists of 15 residues. Germline V gene sequence: CDR1 MNHEY, CDR2 SVGAGI. The CDR3 DNA is TGTGCCAGCAGTTACTCCGACAGGGTCCCCAATGGCTACACCTTC. This translates into CASSYSDRVPNGYTF.

The CDR3 reads CASSLQGNEAFF. The CDR3 DNA follows: TGTGCCAGCAGCTTACAGGGTAATGAAGCTTTCTTT. The genes are TRBV7-2 and TRBJ1-1; TRBD1 is a possible D gene (5 bases). The germline CDR1 and CDR2 sequences are SGHTA and FQGNSA. V was trimmed by 2 bases and J by 7 bases, leaving 8 bases between them. The CDR3 loop spans 12 amino acids.

The J gene is TRBJ2-3, the V gene TRBV10-3; D is perhaps TRBD2 (6 bases). Deletions cut 8 bases from V and 2 bases from J, with 11 bases between. The CDR3 is 13 residues long. Germline values: CDR1 ENHRY, CDR2 SYGVKD. In DNA, the CDR3 is TGTGCCATCGGCCAGGGACTCACAGATACGCAGTATTTT. It encodes CAIGQGLTDTQYF.

In this sample, this clone turned up once. V gene TRBV6-5 combines with J gene TRBJ2-1; 9 bases map to TRBD1. Germline trimming cut 4 bases from V and 8 bases from J; bases unmatched to any gene: 6. Germline lookup yields CDR1 MNHEY and CDR2 SVGAGI. The CDR3 length is 14 residues. CDR3 sequence (DNA): TGTGCCAGCAGTTCGCCCGGGACAGGGCATGAGCAGTTCTTC. Translation: CASSSPGTGHEQFF.

This clone was recorded a few times. Its ends do not fully match the called genes, so a read error is possible. The chain employs TRBV7-9 and TRBJ2-7; D may be TRBD1 (5 bases). The length of the CDR3 is 13 residues. Germline V CDR1 and CDR2: SEHNR, FQNEAQ (reference sequence). The CDR3 DNA follows: TGTTCCAGCAGCCCCGATACAGGATACGAGCAGTACTTC. Its protein product is CSSSPDTGYEQYF.

This chain connects TRBV7-3 to TRBJ2-7; D is uncertain. CDR1 and CDR2 from the germline V gene are SGHTA and FQGTGA. CDR3 size: 13 residues. The V and J ends lost 8 bases and 3 bases respectively, with 14 bases between them. The CDR3 region is CASARSVNYEQYF. The DNA of the CDR3 is TGTGCCAGCGCGAGGTCCGTGAACTACGAGCAGTACTTC.

The genes are TRBV4-3 and TRBJ2-3; D unclear. This CDR3 contains 14 residues. Germline V CDR1 and CDR2: LGHNA, YSLEER. V was clipped by 0 bases and J by 5 bases, with 9 bases between them. As DNA, the CDR3 is TGCGCCAGCAGCCAAGACGCTCTTAGAGATACGCAGTATTTT. It is translated as CASSQDALRDTQYF.

The CDR3 DNA follows: TGTGCCAGTAGTATACCCGGTTTCGAGCAGTACTTC. Protein product: CASSIPGFEQYF. This chain links TRBV19 with TRBJ2-7; no reliable D call. The CDR3 has 12 residues. Germline lookup yields CDR1 LNHDA and CDR2 SQIVND (reference sequence). Trimming removed 2 bases from V and 6 bases from J, with 8 bases in between.

This chain uses TRBV6-1 with TRBJ1-4; D might be TRBD1 (5 bases). The CDR3 has 16 amino acids. Deletions cut 3 bases from V and 4 bases from J, with 15 bases between. Germline lookup yields CDR1 MNHNS and CDR2 SASEGT. The CDR3 DNA follows: TGTGCCAGCAGTGATCCATGGGGGGGAGATAATGAAAAACTGTTTTTT. This translates into CASSDPWGGDNEKLFF.

CDR3 residues: CASSLGLAGAFGETQYF. DNA of the CDR3: TGTGCCAGCAGCTTGGGGCTAGCGGGGGCCTTCGGAGAGACCCAGTACTTC. The chain carries TRBV7-3 and TRBJ2-5; 10 bases match TRBD2. Germline CDR1 and CDR2: SGHTA and FQGTGA. CDR3 length: 17 residues. Trimming removed 3 bases from V and 4 bases from J; junction bases left unmatched: 11.

V usage is TRBV28 and J usage is TRBJ2-7; D might be TRBD2 (7 bases). V shed 3 bases and J shed 3 bases, with 15 bases lying between them. The CDR3 runs 15 residues. Germline CDR1 reads MDHEN; CDR2 reads SYDVKM. The CDR3 nucleotides read TGTGCCAGCAGTTTGGGCGGGGGCGCGATCTACGAGCAGTACTTC. Translating it yields CASSLGGGAIYEQYF.